A single sample gave rise to the 13 T cell receptor beta chains below, sequenced in a study of graft-versus-host responses after intestinal transplantation. No antigen has been assigned to these receptors. Produced via immunoSEQ multiplex PCR; TCRdb's table is partial and in-frame only. The repertoire holds 50,000 to 60,000 clones, with about nine tenths as singletons. The source material was unstimulated CD4+ T cells sorted from spleen or lymph node cells, sampled before transplant. These receptors were collected from a human donor who was the organ donor for an intestinal transplant.

The J gene is TRBJ2-1, the V gene TRBV5-4, with TRBD2 matching 11 bases. The CDR3 length is 15 residues. Losses at the gene ends were 4 bases for V and 7 bases for J; bases not matched to a gene: 7. Germline V lookup: CDR1 SGHNT, CDR2 YYREEE (reference sequence). The DNA of the CDR3 is TGTGCCAGCAGCCCCACTAGCGGGAGCAGGAATGAGCAGTTCTTC. Its protein is CASSPTSGSRNEQFF.

The V gene is TRBV23-1, the J gene TRBJ1-5; D ambiguous. TRBV23-1 falls under the ORF class, with uncertain function. This CDR3 is 14 amino acids long. V was trimmed by 3 bases and J by 0 bases, leaving 6 bases between them. CDR3 bases: TGCGCCAGCAGTCACAGTTATAGCAATCAGCCCCAGCATTTT. Translation: CASSHSYSNQPQHF.

This chain links TRBV5-1 with TRBJ2-7; D possibly corresponds to TRBD1 (6 bases). The CDR3 runs 12 residues. CDR1 is SGHRS and CDR2 is YFSETQ in the germline V gene. V lost 4 bases, J lost 7 bases, and 12 bases lay in between. CDR3 nucleotides: TGCGCCAGCAGCAGGGGACACCAGGAGCAGTACTTC. Amino acid sequence: CASSRGHQEQYF.

Comment on this clone: This sample also contains other DNA sequences that code for the same CDR3. The chain has TRBV20-1 and TRBJ2-1, with D unclear. CDR1 is DFQATT and CDR2 is SNEGSKA in the germline V gene (reference sequence). The CDR3 consists of 11 residues. Trimming stripped 3 bases from V and 4 bases from J, with 4 bases between. As DNA, the CDR3 is TGCAGTGCTAGTGGTTACAATGAGCAGTTCTTC. Its protein is CSASGYNEQFF.

In DNA, the CDR3 is TGTGCCAGCAGTAACCGGGAGGCCAACACAGATACGCAGTATTTT. Its translation is CASSNREANTDTQYF. V and J are TRBV2 and TRBJ2-3, with 7 bases that match TRBD2. V trimming: 5 bases; J trimming: 2 bases; junction bases outside the gene matches: 7. The CDR3 is 15 residues long. CDR1 SNHLY and CDR2 FYNNEI come from the germline V gene.

A single count supports this clone. The J gene is TRBJ2-7, the V gene TRBV7-2; the D gene is possibly TRBD2 (5 bases). V lost 1 base and J lost 2, with 9 bases in between. Germline CDR1 is SGHTA and CDR2 is FQGNSA. This CDR3 contains 14 residues. The CDR3 protein is CASSLGTYPYEQYF. CDR3 DNA sequence: TGTGCCAGCAGCTTAGGGACTTATCCCTACGAGCAGTACTTC. The complete variable domain, with remaining parts taken from reference TRBV7-2 and TRBJ2-7, reads GAGVSQSPSNKVTEKGKDVELRCDPISGHTALYWYRQSLGQGLEFLIYFQGNSAPDKSGLPSDRFSAERTGGSVSTLTIQRTQQEDSAVYLCASSLGTYPYEQYFGPGTRLTVT.

This clone was found a few times. The chain recombines TRBV10-2 with TRBJ1-4; TRBD1 matches at 9 bases. The CDR3 loop spans 13 amino acids. Germline V gives CDR1 WSHSY, CDR2 SAAADI. The V segment lost 8 bases and the J segment 4 bases; nucleotides outside the gene matches: 2. This CDR3 reads CASAGQGNEKLFF. The CDR3 DNA is TGCGCCAGCGCGGGACAGGGTAATGAAAAACTGTTTTTT.

The rearrangement uses TRBV6-5 and TRBJ1-4; D is possibly TRBD1 (6 bases). With 1 base removed from V and 7 bases from J, the gap between germline ends came to 10 bases. The CDR3 is 14 residues long. Germline assignment: CDR1 MNHEY and CDR2 SVGAGI. The CDR3: CASSYYIQGEKLFF. The CDR3 coding sequence is TGTGCCAGCAGTTACTATATACAGGGTGAAAAACTGTTTTTT.

The chain links TRBV30 to TRBJ2-7; TRBD1 matches 8 bases. V lost 3 bases and J lost 3; bases outside the gene matches: 7. CDR1 and CDR2 from the germline V gene are GTSNPN and SVGIG (reference sequence). The CDR3 contains 14 residues. CDR3 sequence: CAWSRDRSYYEQYF. In DNA form, the CDR3 reads TGTGCCTGGAGCCGGGACAGGTCCTACTACGAGCAGTACTTC.

V gene TRBV5-6 combines with J gene TRBJ1-6; 8 positions agree with TRBD1. With V trimmed by 1 base and J by 10 bases, 13 bases remained unmatched. Germline loops: CDR1 SGHDT, CDR2 YYEEEE. The CDR3 contains 17 residues. The CDR3 loop reads CASSLRRRTGTKSPLHF. The CDR3 DNA is TGTGCCAGCAGCTTGAGGAGGAGGACAGGGACGAAGTCACCCCTCCACTTT.

This chain uses TRBV10-1 with TRBJ2-4, with D unresolved. Per the germline V gene, CDR1 is WNHNN and CDR2 is SYGVQD (reference sequence). The CDR3 has 13 residues. Deletions cut 6 bases from V and 0 bases from J, with 6 bases between. CDR3: CASRILAKNIQYF. The CDR3 DNA sequence: TGCGCCAGCAGAATACTAGCCAAAAACATTCAGTACTTC.

Regarding this clone: The identical CDR3 is also encoded by other nucleotide sequences in the sample. The chain links TRBV6-1 to TRBJ1-5; the D is unclear. The CDR3 loop spans 14 amino acids. CDR1 MNHNS and CDR2 SASEGT come from the germline V gene. Between the trimmed V and J ends, which lost 7 bases and 1 base, there was a span of 11 bases. The CDR3 DNA is TGTGCCAGCATAACGGCGTTCAGCAATCAGCCCCAGCATTTT. Translating gives CASITAFSNQPQHF.

V is TRBV5-1 and J is TRBJ1-2; 9 bases are a match to TRBD1. There are 13 residues in the CDR3. The junction had 4 bases not matched to a gene; V was cut back by 4 bases and J by 6 bases. CDR1 SGHRS and CDR2 YFSETQ come from the germline V gene. As DNA, the CDR3 is TGCGCCAGCAGCCCCCGACAGGGGGATGGCTACACCTTC. Protein product: CASSPRQGDGYTF.